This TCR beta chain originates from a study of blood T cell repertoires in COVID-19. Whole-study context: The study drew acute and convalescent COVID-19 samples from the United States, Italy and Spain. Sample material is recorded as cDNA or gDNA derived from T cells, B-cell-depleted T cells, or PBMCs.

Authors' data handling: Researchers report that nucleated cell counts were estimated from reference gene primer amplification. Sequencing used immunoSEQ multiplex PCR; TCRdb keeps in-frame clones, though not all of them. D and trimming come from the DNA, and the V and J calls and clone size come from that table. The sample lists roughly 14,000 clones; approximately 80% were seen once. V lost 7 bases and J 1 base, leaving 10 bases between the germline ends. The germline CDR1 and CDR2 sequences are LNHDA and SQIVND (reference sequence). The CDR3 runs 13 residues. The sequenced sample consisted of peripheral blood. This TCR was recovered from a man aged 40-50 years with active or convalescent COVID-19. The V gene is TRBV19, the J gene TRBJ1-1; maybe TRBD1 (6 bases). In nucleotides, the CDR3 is TGTGCCAGTACCCACAGGGAGAACACTGAAGCTTTCTTT. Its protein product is CASTHRENTEAFF.